This TCR beta chain was sequenced in a study of T-cell memory formation after mild COVID-19. Findings and limits, study-wide: Cross-reactive memory seemingly joined, as some responding clones were found in pre-infection memory.

V was shortened by 0 bases and J by 4 bases, with 9 bases between the two germline ends. The V gene's germline CDR1 is SGHRS and CDR2 YFSETQ. This CDR3 is 14 amino acids long. For this clonotype: Its antigen is not known.

Constant-segment-primed 5'RACE gave TCR alpha and TCR beta cDNA libraries with sample barcodes and UMIs. TCRdb passed the 5' RACE reads through MiXCR, listing each CDR3 protein once. The table lists a few hundred thousand distinct CDR3 sequences, about a fifth of them singletons. The TCR originated in an adult woman who had mild COVID-19 (a few samples of this study predate the infection). Cell type and time point are not known. Sequenced input: PBMCs or a T cell subset sorted from them (not recorded which). The rearrangement joins TRBV5-1 to TRBJ2-3, with a tentative D call TRBD2 (6 bases). The CDR3 is CASSLAREADTQYF. The CDR3 nucleotides read TGCGCCAGCAGCTTGGCTAGGGAGGCAGATACGCAGTATTTT.